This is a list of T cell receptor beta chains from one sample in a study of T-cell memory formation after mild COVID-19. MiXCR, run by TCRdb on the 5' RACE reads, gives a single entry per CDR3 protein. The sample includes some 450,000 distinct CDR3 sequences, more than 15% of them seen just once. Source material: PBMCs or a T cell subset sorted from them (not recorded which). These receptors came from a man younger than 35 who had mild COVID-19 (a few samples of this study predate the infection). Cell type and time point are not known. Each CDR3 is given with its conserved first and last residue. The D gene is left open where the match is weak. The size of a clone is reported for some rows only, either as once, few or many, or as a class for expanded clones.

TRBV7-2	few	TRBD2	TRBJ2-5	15	TGTGCCAGCAGCTTTCAGCGGGGGGAGATGGAGACCCAGTACTTC	CASSFQRGEMETQYF
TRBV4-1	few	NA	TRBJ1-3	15	TGCGCCAGCACACTAGAGGAATACTCTGGAAACACCATATATTTT	CASTLEEYSGNTIYF
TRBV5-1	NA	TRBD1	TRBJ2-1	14	TGCGCCAGCAGCTTGGGCAGGGGGAATAATGAGCAGTTCTTC	CASSLGRGNNEQFF
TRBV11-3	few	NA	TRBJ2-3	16	TGTGCCAGCAGCCCGCTGCCGGACAGAAACACAGATACGCAGTATTTT	CASSPLPDRNTDTQYF
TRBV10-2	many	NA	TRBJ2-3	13	TGCGCCAGCAGTGAGCAGGGTCAAGATACGCAGTATTTT	CASSEQGQDTQYF
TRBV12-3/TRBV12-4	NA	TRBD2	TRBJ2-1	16	TGTGCCAGCAGTCCCGAGCTGGGACTAGCTTACAATGAGCAGTTCTTC	CASSPELGLAYNEQFF
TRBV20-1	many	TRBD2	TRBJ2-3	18	TGCAGTGCTAGATTCTTCGGATCGCGGGGGGCGAGCACAGATACGCAGTATTTT	CSARFFGSRGASTDTQYF
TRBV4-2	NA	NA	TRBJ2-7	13	TGTGCCAGCAGCCAAGCGGGATCTGTCGAGCAGTACTTC	CASSQAGSVEQYF
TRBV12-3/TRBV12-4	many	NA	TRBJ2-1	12	TGTGCCAGCAGTCCCACGGGCCATGAGCAGTTCTTC	CASSPTGHEQFF
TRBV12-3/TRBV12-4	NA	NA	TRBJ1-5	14	TGTGCCAGCAGTTTCGGGGACGCCAATCAGCCCCAGCATTTT	CASSFGDANQPQHF
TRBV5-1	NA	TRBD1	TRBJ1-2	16	TGCGCCAGCAGCTTTTGGCGGGACAGTCATAACTATGGCTACACCTTC	CASSFWRDSHNYGYTF
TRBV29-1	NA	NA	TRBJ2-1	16	TGCAGCGTTGAAGGGCCAAGGTCCCCATCCTACAATGAGCAGTTCTTC	CSVEGPRSPSYNEQFF
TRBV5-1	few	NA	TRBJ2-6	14	TGCGCCAGCAGATTGAGGTCCGGGGCCAACGTCCTGACTTTC	CASRLRSGANVLTF
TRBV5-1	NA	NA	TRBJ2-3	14	TGCGCCAGCAGCTTGGAGGGGACCGGAGATACGCAGTATTTT	CASSLEGTGDTQYF
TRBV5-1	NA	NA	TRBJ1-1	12	TGCGCCAGCAGCCCGGTGTGGGGCAAGGCTTTCTTT	CASSPVWGKAFF
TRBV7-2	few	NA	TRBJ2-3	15	TGTGCCACGCGTGCCACCCCCGTCGGGGCAGATACGCAGTATTTT	CATRATPVGADTQYF
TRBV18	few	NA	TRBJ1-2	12	TGTGCCAGCTCACCAGAGGGGTATGGCTACACCTTC	CASSPEGYGYTF
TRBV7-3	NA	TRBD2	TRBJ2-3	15	TGTGCCAGCAGCTATGTAGCGGGGGGCACAGATACGCAGTATTTT	CASSYVAGGTDTQYF
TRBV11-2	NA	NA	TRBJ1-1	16	TGTGCCAGCAGCTTAGCGGGAGTAGGCGCGAACACTGAAGCTTTCTTT	CASSLAGVGANTEAFF
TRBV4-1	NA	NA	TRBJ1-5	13	TGCGCCAGCAGCCAAGACTGGGCTCAGCCCAAGCATTTT	CASSQDWAQPKHF
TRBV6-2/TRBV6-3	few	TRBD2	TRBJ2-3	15	TGTGCCAGCAGTTACCGGCAGGGAGGGACAGATACGCAGTATTTT	CASSYRQGGTDTQYF
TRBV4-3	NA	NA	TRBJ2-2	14	TGCGCCAGCAGCCAAGGGGGCCAGGGCGGGGAGCTGTTTTTT	CASSQGGQGGELFF
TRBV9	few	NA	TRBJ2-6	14	TGTGCCAGCAGCGTAGGGGGAGTAACCAACGTCCTGACTTTC	CASSVGGVTNVLTF
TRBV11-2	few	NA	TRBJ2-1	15	TGTGCCAGCACGCTGGGGGGTCCCTCCTACAATGAGCAGTTCTTC	CASTLGGPSYNEQFF
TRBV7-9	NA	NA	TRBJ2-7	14	TGTGCCAGCAGCTCCTACGGGGTTTACTACGAGCAGTACTTC	CASSSYGVYYEQYF
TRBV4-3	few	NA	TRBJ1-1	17	TGCGCCAGCAGCCAAGAACCGAGGAGGGGTCAGGACACTGAAGCTTTCTTT	CASSQEPRRGQDTEAFF
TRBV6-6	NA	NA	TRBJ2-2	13	TGTGCCAGCAGTCCCTCGGGGGTTGGGGAGCTGTTTTTT	CASSPSGVGELFF
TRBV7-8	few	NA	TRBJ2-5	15	TGTGCCAGCAGAAATTCGGGGGGCCCCGAGGAGACCCAGTACTTC	CASRNSGGPEETQYF
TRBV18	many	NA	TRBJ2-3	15	TGTGCCAGCTCACCATCGGGGGCCAAGACGGATACGCAGTATTTT	CASSPSGAKTDTQYF
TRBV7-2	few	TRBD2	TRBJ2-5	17	TGTGCCAGCAGCTTCCCCGGGACTAGCGGCTTCCAAGAGACCCAGTACTTC	CASSFPGTSGFQETQYF
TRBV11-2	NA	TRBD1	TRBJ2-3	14	TGTGCCAGCAGCCCTCAGGGGGTGGGAGATACGCAGTATTTT	CASSPQGVGDTQYF
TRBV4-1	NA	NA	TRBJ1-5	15	TGCGCCAGCAGCCCTCGGTTTGGGTCACAGCAGCCCCAGCATTTT	CASSPRFGSQQPQHF
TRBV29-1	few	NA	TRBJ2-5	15	TGCAGCGTTGAAGCCTGGGCAGCCATCCAAGAGACCCAGTACTTC	CSVEAWAAIQETQYF
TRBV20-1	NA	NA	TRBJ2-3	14	TGCAGTGCTATCTCGTCGACCTTCACAGATACGCAGTATTTT	CSAISSTFTDTQYF
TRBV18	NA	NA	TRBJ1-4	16	TGTGCCAGCTCACCAGGCCTCGGGGCAGCTAATGAAAAACTGTTTTTT	CASSPGLGAANEKLFF
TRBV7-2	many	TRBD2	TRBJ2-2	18	TGTGCCAGCAGTCCACCGGGACTAGCGGGGGGTCAATCCGGGGAGCTGTTTTTT	CASSPPGLAGGQSGELFF
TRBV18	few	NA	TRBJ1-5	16	TGTGCCAGCTCGCCACTGCGCGACAGGACTAACCAGCCCCAGCATTTT	CASSPLRDRTNQPQHF
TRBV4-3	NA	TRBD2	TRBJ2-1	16	TGCGCCAGCAGCCAAGGGGGGGGACGGCGCCTCACCGAGCAGTTCTTC	CASSQGGGRRLTEQFF
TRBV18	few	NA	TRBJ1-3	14	TGTGCCAGCTCACCAGCAGGGATTGGAAACACCATATATTTT	CASSPAGIGNTIYF
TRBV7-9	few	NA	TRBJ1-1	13	TGTGCCAGCACCAACAACGAAGCGACTGAAGCTTTCTTT	CASTNNEATEAFF
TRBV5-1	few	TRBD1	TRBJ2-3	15	TGCGCCAGCAGCCCCTTGACAGGGAACACAGATACGCAGTATTTT	CASSPLTGNTDTQYF
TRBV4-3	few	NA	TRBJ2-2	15	TGCGCCAGCAGCCAAGGGCGGCTTGAGACCGGGGAGCTGTTTTTT	CASSQGRLETGELFF
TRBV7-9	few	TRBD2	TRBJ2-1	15	TGTGCCAGCAGCTCCGGGACTAGCGGAGACAATGAGCAGTTCTTC	CASSSGTSGDNEQFF
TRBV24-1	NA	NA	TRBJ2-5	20	TGTGCCACCAGTGATTTGCTCCGGGACACCGCGACCGGGTCCCAAGAGACCCAGTACTTC	CATSDLLRDTATGSQETQYF